The text below deals with one TCR beta chain. Its target is unknown. These data are taken from a study of cytomegalovirus exposure and HLA in healthy donors. Study-level information: An early data release held some 85 million unique TCRs from HLA-typed donors.

Notes on the study in general: Prediction of most subjects' HLA-A and HLA-B alleles by TCR beta sequences was reportedly accurate.

The PCR had 60 Vbeta and 13 Jbeta primers. The assay was immunoSEQ multiplex PCR, and TCRdb's table has in-frame clones only and misses some. The table records about 130,000 clones, 78% of them present only once. Sample: PBMCs. The sequence was obtained from a man aged 30 to 39 in good health and CMV-seropositive.

The CDR3 DNA is TGTGCCAGCAGCTTAGGGGCAGGGACCTACAATGAGCAGTTCTTC. This gives the protein CASSLGAGTYNEQFF. The chain joins TRBV7-6 to TRBJ2-1; D may be TRBD1 (5 bases). CDR3 size: 15 residues. The germline V gene has CDR1 SGHVS and CDR2 FNYEAQ. V lost 1 base to trimming and J lost 2 bases, with 9 bases between them.